What follows describes a single T cell receptor (beta chain). The antigen remains undetermined. The record originates from a study of T cell repertoires in cytomegalovirus infection. TCRdb reprocessed the reads with MiXCR, giving one entry per CDR3 protein. Among around 710,000 distinct CDR3 sequences, just under 30% were seen once, and the ten largest hold about an eighth. CDR3 length: 18 residues. The junction had 9 bases not matched to a gene; V was cut back by 1 base and J by 0 bases. Looked up from germline, CDR1 is SGHNT and CDR2 is YYREEE (reference sequence). Broader study findings: HLA-C-restricted CMV-specific TCR beta clonotypes were dominant in the ex vivo response.

The sample was cultured CD8+ T cells from PBMCs, taken from culture after CMV antigen stimulation. The V call is TRBV5-4, the J call TRBJ2-3; 9 bases fit TRBD2. The TCR sequence derives from a human donor in good health (CMV status not recorded). Some clones in this sample may be carry-over from other donors' samples. CDR3 sequence (DNA): TGTGCCAGCAGCTTGTTCGGTAGCGGGGGTTATAGCACAGATACGCAGTATTTT. Amino acids: CASSLFGSGGYSTDTQYF.